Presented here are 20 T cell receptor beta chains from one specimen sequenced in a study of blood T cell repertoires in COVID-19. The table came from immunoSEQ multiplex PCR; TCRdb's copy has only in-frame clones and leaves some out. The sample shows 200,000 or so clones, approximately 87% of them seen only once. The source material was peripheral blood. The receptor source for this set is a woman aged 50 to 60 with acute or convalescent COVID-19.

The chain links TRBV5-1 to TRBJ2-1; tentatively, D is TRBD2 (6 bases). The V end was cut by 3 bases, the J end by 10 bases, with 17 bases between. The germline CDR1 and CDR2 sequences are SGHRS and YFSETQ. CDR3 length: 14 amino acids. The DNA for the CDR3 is TGCGCCAGCAGCTCTTCTAGCGCTTTGCGGGAGCAGTTCTTC. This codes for CASSSSSALREQFF. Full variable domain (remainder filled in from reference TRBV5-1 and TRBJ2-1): KAGVTQTPRYLIKTRGQQVTLSCSPISGHRSVSWYQQTPGQGLQFLFEYFSETQRNKGNFPGRFSGRQFSNSRSEMNVSTLELGDSALYLCASSSSSALREQFFGPGTRLTVL.

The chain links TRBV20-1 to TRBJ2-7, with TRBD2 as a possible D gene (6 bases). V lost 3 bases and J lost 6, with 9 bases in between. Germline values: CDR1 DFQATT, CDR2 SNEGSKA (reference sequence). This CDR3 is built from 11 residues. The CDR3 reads CSASTGSEQYF. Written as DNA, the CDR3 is TGCAGTGCTAGCACCGGGAGCGAGCAGTACTTC.

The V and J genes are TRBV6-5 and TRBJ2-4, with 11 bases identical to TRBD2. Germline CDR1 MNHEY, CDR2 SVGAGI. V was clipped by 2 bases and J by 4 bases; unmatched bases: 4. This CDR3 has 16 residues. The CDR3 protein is CASSYGSSGGKNIQYF. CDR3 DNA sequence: TGTGCCAGCAGTTACGGGTCTAGCGGGGGGAAAAACATTCAGTACTTC.

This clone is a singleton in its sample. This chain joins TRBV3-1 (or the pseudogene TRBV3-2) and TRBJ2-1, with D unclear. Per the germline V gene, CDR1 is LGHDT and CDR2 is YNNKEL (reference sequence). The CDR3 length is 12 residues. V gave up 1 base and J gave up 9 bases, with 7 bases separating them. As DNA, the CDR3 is TGTGCCAGCAGCCAAGGGAGTCTTGAGCAGTTCTTC. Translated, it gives CASSQGSLEQFF.

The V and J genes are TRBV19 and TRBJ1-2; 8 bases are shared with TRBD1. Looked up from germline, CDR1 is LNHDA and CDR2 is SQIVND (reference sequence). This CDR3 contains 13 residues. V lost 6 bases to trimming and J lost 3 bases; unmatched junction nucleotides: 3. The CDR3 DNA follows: TGTGCCAGTAGCCCACAGGGGGACTATGGCTACACCTTC. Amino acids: CASSPQGDYGYTF.

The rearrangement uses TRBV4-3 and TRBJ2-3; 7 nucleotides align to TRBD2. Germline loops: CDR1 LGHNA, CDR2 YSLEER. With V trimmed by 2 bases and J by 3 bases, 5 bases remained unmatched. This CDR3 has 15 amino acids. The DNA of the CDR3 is TGCGCCAGCAGCCAAAACCTGGGAGGGACAGATACGCAGTATTTT. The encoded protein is CASSQNLGGTDTQYF.

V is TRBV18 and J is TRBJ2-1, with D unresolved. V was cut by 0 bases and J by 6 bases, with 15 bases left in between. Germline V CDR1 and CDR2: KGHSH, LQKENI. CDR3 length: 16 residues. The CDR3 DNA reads TGTGCCAGCTCACCACCGGCCAGGTCCTCATTCAATGAGCAGTTCTTC. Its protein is CASSPPARSSFNEQFF. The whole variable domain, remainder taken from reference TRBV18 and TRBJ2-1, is NAGVMQNPRHLVRRRGQEARLRCSPMKGHSHVYWYRQLPEEGLKFMVYLQKENIIDESGMPKERFSAEFPKEGPSILRIQQVVRGDSAAYFCASSPPARSSFNEQFFGPGTRLTVL.

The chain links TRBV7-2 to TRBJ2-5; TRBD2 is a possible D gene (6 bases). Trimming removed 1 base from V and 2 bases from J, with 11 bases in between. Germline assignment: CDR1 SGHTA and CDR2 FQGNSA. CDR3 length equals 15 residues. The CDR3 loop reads CASSLVWGVQETQYF. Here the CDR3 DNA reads TGTGCCAGCAGCTTAGTGTGGGGGGTTCAAGAGACCCAGTACTTC. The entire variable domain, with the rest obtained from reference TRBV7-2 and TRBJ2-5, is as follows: GAGVSQSPSNKVTEKGKDVELRCDPISGHTALYWYRQSLGQGLEFLIYFQGNSAPDKSGLPSDRFSAERTGGSVSTLTIQRTQQEDSAVYLCASSLVWGVQETQYFGPGTRLLVL.

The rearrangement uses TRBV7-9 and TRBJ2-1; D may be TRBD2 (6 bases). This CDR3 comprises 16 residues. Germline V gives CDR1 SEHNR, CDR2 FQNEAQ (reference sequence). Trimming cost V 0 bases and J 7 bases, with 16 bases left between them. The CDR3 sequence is CASSLAPGGMINEQFF. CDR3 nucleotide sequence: TGTGCCAGCAGCTTAGCCCCGGGCGGGATGATAAATGAGCAGTTCTTC.

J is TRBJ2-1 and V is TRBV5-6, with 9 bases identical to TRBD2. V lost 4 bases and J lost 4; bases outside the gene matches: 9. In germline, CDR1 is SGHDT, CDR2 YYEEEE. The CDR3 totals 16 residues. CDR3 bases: TGTGCCAGCAGCAAATTAGCGGGGGCGGGATACAATGAGCAGTTCTTC. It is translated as CASSKLAGAGYNEQFF.

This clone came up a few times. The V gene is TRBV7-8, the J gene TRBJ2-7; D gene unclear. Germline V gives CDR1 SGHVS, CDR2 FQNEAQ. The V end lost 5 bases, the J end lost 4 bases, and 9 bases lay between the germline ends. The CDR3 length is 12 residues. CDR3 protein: CASSPDWYEQYF. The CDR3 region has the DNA TGTGCCAGCAGCCCCGACTGGTACGAGCAGTACTTC.

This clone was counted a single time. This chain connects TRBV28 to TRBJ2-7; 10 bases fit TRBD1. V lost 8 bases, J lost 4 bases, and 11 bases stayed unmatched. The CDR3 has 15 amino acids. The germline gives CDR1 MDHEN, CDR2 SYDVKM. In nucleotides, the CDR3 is TGTGCCAGCGGTCCCCCCGGACAGGGGGTGTACGAGCAGTACTTC. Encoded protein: CASGPPGQGVYEQYF.

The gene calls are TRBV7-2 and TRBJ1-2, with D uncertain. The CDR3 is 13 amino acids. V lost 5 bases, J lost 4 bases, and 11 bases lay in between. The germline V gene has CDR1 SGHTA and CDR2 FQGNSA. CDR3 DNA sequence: TGTGCCAGCAGCCGTAATCGGGTCTATGGCTACACCTTC. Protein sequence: CASSRNRVYGYTF. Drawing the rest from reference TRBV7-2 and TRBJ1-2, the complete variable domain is GAGVSQSPSNKVTEKGKDVELRCDPISGHTALYWYRQSLGQGLEFLIYFQGNSAPDKSGLPSDRFSAERTGGSVSTLTIQRTQQEDSAVYLCASSRNRVYGYTFGSGTRLTVV.

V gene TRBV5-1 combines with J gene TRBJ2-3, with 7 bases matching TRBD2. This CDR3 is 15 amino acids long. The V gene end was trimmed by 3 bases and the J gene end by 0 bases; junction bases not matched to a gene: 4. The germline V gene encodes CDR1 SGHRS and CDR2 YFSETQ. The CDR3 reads CASSYSGVSTDTQYF. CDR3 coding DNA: TGCGCCAGCAGCTACAGCGGGGTTAGCACAGATACGCAGTATTTT. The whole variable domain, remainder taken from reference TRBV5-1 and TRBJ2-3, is KAGVTQTPRYLIKTRGQQVTLSCSPISGHRSVSWYQQTPGQGLQFLFEYFSETQRNKGNFPGRFSGRQFSNSRSEMNVSTLELGDSALYLCASSYSGVSTDTQYFGPGTRLTVL.

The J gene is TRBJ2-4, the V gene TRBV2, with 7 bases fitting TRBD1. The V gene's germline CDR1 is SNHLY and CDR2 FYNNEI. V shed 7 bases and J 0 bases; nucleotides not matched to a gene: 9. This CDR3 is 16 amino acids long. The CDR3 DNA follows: TGTGCCAGCACCACGGGACAGAGATTAGCCAAAAACATTCAGTACTTC. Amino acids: CASTTGQRLAKNIQYF.

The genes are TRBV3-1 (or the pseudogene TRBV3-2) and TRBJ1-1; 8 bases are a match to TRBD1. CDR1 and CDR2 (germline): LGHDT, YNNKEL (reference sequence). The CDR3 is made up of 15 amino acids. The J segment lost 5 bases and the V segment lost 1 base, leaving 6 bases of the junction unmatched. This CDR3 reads CASSQGTGWGTEAFF. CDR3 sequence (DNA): TGTGCCAGCAGCCAAGGGACAGGGTGGGGAACTGAAGCTTTCTTT.

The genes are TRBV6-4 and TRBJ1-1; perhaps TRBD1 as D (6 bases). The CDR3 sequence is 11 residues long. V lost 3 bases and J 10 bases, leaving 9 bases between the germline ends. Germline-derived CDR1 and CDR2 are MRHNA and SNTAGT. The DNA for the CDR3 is TGTGCCAGCAGTGAGGGGGGGGCAGCTTTCTTT. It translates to CASSEGGAAFF.

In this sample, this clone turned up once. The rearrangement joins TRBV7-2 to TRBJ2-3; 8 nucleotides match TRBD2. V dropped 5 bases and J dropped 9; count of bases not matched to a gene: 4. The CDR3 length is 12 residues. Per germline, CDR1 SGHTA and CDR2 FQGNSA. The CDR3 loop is CASSPQRETQYF. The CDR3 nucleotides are TGTGCCAGCAGCCCTCAGCGGGAGACGCAGTATTTT.

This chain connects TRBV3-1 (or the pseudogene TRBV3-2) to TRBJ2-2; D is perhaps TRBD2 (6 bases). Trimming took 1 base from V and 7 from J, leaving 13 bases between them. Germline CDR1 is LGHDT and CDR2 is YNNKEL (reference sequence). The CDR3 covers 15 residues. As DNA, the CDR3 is TGTGCCAGCAGCCAAGGCGGGGCCGCCGGCGGGGAGCTGTTTTTT. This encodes CASSQGGAAGGELFF.

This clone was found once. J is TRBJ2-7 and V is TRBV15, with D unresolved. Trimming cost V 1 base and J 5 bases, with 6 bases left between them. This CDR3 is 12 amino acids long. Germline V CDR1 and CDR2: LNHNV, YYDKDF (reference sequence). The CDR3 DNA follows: TGTGCCACCAGCAGAGTGGGCCACGAGCAGTACTTC. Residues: CATSRVGHEQYF.